This TCR beta chain was recorded in a study of blood T cell repertoires in COVID-19. For the study at large: Both acute and convalescent COVID-19 samples were obtained from the United States, Italy and Spain. T cells, B-cell-depleted T cells, or PBMCs provided the cDNA or gDNA that served as material.

Original processing notes: Counts of nucleated cells, estimated from reference gene primer amplification, were obtained. Sequencing was performed with immunoSEQ multiplex PCR; in TCRdb, only in-frame clones are kept and a portion is missing. D and trimming come from the DNA, and the V and J calls and clone size come from that table. The sample yields 95,000 to 130,000 clones, approximately 82% seen once. V gave up 3 bases and J gave up 1 base, with 8 bases separating them. Germline values: CDR1 LNHDA, CDR2 SQIVND (reference sequence). The CDR3 has 14 residues. This TCR was recovered from a man aged 25 to 40 with acute or convalescent COVID-19. V gene TRBV19 combines with J gene TRBJ2-3; D gene ambiguous. Source material: peripheral blood. The CDR3 DNA sequence: TGTGCCAGTAGTATCGCGGCAGGCACAGATACGCAGTATTTT. It encodes CASSIAAGTDTQYF.